A selection of T cell receptor beta chains follows, all from one sample in a study of blood T cells in healthy people across ages. Each CDR3 protein is one row after TCRdb ran MiXCR on the 5' RACE reads. This sample has around 650,000 distinct CDR3 sequences, with around 38% found just once. Sequencing input: blood. The origin of the receptors is a man older than 75 in good health. Each CDR3 is given with its conserved first and last residue. The D gene is left open where the match is weak. The size field is filled for only some rows; it gives once, few, many or a size class.

abundance	j_gene	v_gene	d_gene	CDR3nt	CDR3aa
many	TRBJ2-7	TRBV20-1	TRBD2	TGCAGTGCTAGAGACCCGGAGCGGGGGGACGTATACGAGCAGTACTTC	CSARDPERGDVYEQYF
-	TRBJ2-2	TRBV20-1	-	TGCAGTGCTAAGGAGGTGAACACTGGGGAGCTGTTTTTT	CSAKEVNTGELFF
few	TRBJ1-2	TRBV6-6	-	TGTGCCAGCAGTTACGGCAGTATGGGCGGAGGCTATGGCTACACCTTC	CASSYGSMGGGYGYTF
few	TRBJ2-5	TRBV4-2	TRBD2	TGTGCCAGCAGCCAAGATTCGACTAGCGGGGGAGAGACCCAGTACTTC	CASSQDSTSGGETQYF
-	TRBJ2-2	TRBV11-2	TRBD2	TGTGCCAGCAGCTTAGAGTTCAGGACTAGCGGGAGGGGTGGGAGCCCGAACACCGGGGGGCTGTTTTTT	CASSLEFRTSGRGGSPNTGGLFF
-	TRBJ2-7	TRBV15	-	TGTGCCACCAGCAGCTGGGGAACCGACTACGAGCAGTACTTC	CATSSWGTDYEQYF
-	TRBJ1-2	TRBV4-3	-	TGCGCCAGCAGCCAAGTAAACACCGGCTACACCTTC	CASSQVNTGYTF
few	TRBJ2-1	TRBV20-1	TRBD1	TGCAGTGCTAGAGACCCGGACAGGTACAATGAGCAGTTCTTC	CSARDPDRYNEQFF
-	TRBJ2-7	TRBV28	-	TGTGCCAGCAGCATTCTGGGCCGTGGTGAGCAGTACTTC	CASSILGRGEQYF
few	TRBJ2-1	TRBV11-2	-	TGTGCCAGCAGCCCTTGGGGAGCTATGGGTGAGCAGTTCTTC	CASSPWGAMGEQFF
once	TRBJ2-1	TRBV29-1	-	TGCAGCGTTGTAGAATGGAGCAATGAGCAGTTCTTC	CSVVEWSNEQFF
-	TRBJ2-7	TRBV27	TRBD1	TGTGCCAGCAGTTCCAGGGACAGGAGCCCCGACGAGCAGTACTTC	CASSSRDRSPDEQYF
-	TRBJ2-3	TRBV27	-	TGTGCCAGCAGTACCCGGGACCGTCGACTTTCCGGCACAGATACGCAGTATTTT	CASSTRDRRLSGTDTQYF
many	TRBJ2-5	TRBV4-3	-	TGCGCCAGCAGCCAAGAAGTCCTGACACAAGAGACCCAGTACTTC	CASSQEVLTQETQYF
-	TRBJ2-3	TRBV6-2/TRBV6-3	TRBD2	TGTGCCAGCAGTTACTCCGTACTAGCGTCAGTAGATACGCAGTATTTT	CASSYSVLASVDTQYF
-	TRBJ2-2	TRBV7-2	TRBD1	TGTGCCAGCAGCCCGGTAGGGACAGCTAACACCGGGGAGCTGTTTTTT	CASSPVGTANTGELFF
-	TRBJ2-7	TRBV6-5	TRBD1	TGTGCCAGCAGTACCTCGGGACAGGGGGCGCGGGAGCAGTACTTC	CASSTSGQGAREQYF
many	TRBJ2-5	TRBV7-2	-	TGTGCCAGCAGCTTCCCGGAGGGGGACAGAGACCAAGAGACCCAGTACTTC	CASSFPEGDRDQETQYF
-	TRBJ2-7	TRBV6-2/TRBV6-3	-	TGTGCCAGCAGTGGCATGCTGAGACAAGGCTACGAGCAGTACTTC	CASSGMLRQGYEQYF
-	TRBJ2-1	TRBV20-1	TRBD2	TGCAGTGCTAGATCTGGGACTAGCGGGAAATACAATGAGCAGTTCTTC	CSARSGTSGKYNEQFF
-	TRBJ2-7	TRBV3-1	TRBD2	TGTGCCAGCAGCCAAGTCCCATTAGCGGGGACCTACGAGCAGTACTTC	CASSQVPLAGTYEQYF
once	TRBJ2-3	TRBV6-1	-	TGTGCCAGCACTCATCGGGGACGGGAGAGTAGCACAGATACGCAGTATTTT	CASTHRGRESSTDTQYF
few	TRBJ1-6	TRBV3-1	TRBD1	TGTGCCAGCAGCCTCTATAATCCGCTACGAATGACAGGGGGATCACCCCTCCACTTT	CASSLYNPLRMTGGSPLHF
-	TRBJ2-1	TRBV20-1	TRBD2	TGCAGTGCTACTTCGGGGGGGCTCAGCGGGCAGTTCTTC	CSATSGGLSGQFF
-	TRBJ2-5	TRBV29-1	-	TGCAGCGCCCAGACCCTCGGGGTTGAGCAGTACTTC	CSAQTLGVEQYF
-	TRBJ2-1	TRBV20-1	TRBD2	TGCAGTGCCCCGAGTGAACTAGCGGAGCAGTTCTTC	CSAPSELAEQFF
-	TRBJ1-6	TRBV7-9	TRBD1	TGTGCCAGCAGCTCCGCCGGGGGAGGGGGCAGATCACCCCTCCACTTT	CASSSAGGGGRSPLHF
many	TRBJ2-7	TRBV29-1	TRBD1	TGCAGCGTTTCGGACAGGGGCCCCTACGAGCAGTACTTC	CSVSDRGPYEQYF
-	TRBJ2-3	TRBV6-2/TRBV6-3	-	TGTGCCAGCAGTGACTTGAGAGCGGCGGACACGCAGTATTTT	CASSDLRAADTQYF
-	TRBJ1-2	TRBV9	-	TGTGCCAGCAGCGTAGAACCCGGTGGTTATGGCTACACCTTC	CASSVEPGGYGYTF
-	TRBJ1-4	TRBV2	TRBD1	TGTGCCAGCAGTGATTGGCAGGGGGCAACTAATGAAAAACTGTTTTTT	CASSDWQGATNEKLFF
-	TRBJ2-1	TRBV30	-	TGTGCCCTGAGTACCTCGGGGCTCAATGAGCAGTTCTTC	CALSTSGLNEQFF
few	TRBJ2-5	TRBV11-3	-	TGTGCCAGCAGCGGGGGGGCCCCGACGGAGACCCAGTACTTC	CASSGGAPTETQYF
many	TRBJ1-2	TRBV12-3/TRBV12-4	TRBD1	TGTGCCAGCAGCCGACAGGGGGCGGCTAACTATGGCTACACCTTC	CASSRQGAANYGYTF
-	TRBJ2-7	TRBV28	TRBD2	TGTGCCAGTAGCGGGAGGTTGTACGAGCAGTACTTC	CASSGRLYEQYF
many	TRBJ2-6	TRBV20-1	-	TGCAGTGCTAGGGAACCCGGAGGTGGGGCCAACGTCCTGACTTTC	CSAREPGGGANVLTF
-	TRBJ2-5	TRBV29-1	-	TGCAGCGTTGAAGGCCGCGATCATTACAATGTCCAGTACTTC	CSVEGRDHYNVQYF
-	TRBJ2-3	TRBV20-1	-	TGCAGTGCTACCCGGAGGCCAGATACGCAGTATTTT	CSATRRPDTQYF
few	TRBJ1-5	TRBV5-5	TRBD1	TGTGCCAGCAGCTCGGGACAGGGTGAGCAGCCCCAGCATTTT	CASSSGQGEQPQHF
-	TRBJ2-5	TRBV4-3	TRBD2	TGCGCCAGCAGCCAAGATCTTGGACTAGCGGGAGGACGGAAAGAGACCCAGTACTTC	CASSQDLGLAGGRKETQYF
-	TRBJ2-6	TRBV30	TRBD1	TGTGCCTGGAGCTTAGACAGGGTCTCTGGGGCCAACGTCCTGACTTTC	CAWSLDRVSGANVLTF
-	TRBJ2-7	TRBV7-2	TRBD2	TGTGCCAGCACCCAGCGGGGGGGCCTCTACGAGCAGTACTTC	CASTQRGGLYEQYF
-	TRBJ1-5	TRBV7-2	TRBD1	TGTGCCAGCAGCTACAGGGGGGTGGATCAGCCCCAGCATTTT	CASSYRGVDQPQHF
few	TRBJ2-5	TRBV4-2	-	TGTGCCAGCAGCCAAGATCTAGGGTTCGGGGAGACCCAGTACTTC	CASSQDLGFGETQYF
-	TRBJ2-5	TRBV20-1	TRBD2	TGCAGTGCTTCCCAGGGAGGGCGGAACAATGAGCAGTACTTC	CSASQGGRNNEQYF
-	TRBJ2-2	TRBV20-1	TRBD2	TGCAGTGCCCGCAGGCTAGCGGGAGGGCCTTTCGGCGGGGAGCTGTTTTTT	CSARRLAGGPFGGELFF
once	TRBJ2-7	TRBV2	TRBD1	TGTGCCAGCGCGGGACAGGGCTACTACGAGCAGTACTTC	CASAGQGYYEQYF
many	TRBJ2-7	TRBV29-1	TRBD1	TGCAGCGTTGGGGGGACAGGTGCCCCCTACGAGCAGTACTTC	CSVGGTGAPYEQYF
-	TRBJ2-1	TRBV7-2	TRBD2	TGTGCCAGCAGCTTGGGACTAGCGGGAGATTCTGAGCAGTTCTTC	CASSLGLAGDSEQFF
-	TRBJ2-7	TRBV7-2	TRBD2	TGTGCCAGCAGGCGAGCGGGAGGCAGCTCCTACGAGCAGTACTTC	CASRRAGGSSYEQYF
-	TRBJ2-7	TRBV6-1	-	TGTGCCAACAGTGACAATCTGCTTCACTCCTACGAGCAGTACTTC	CANSDNLLHSYEQYF
-	TRBJ2-2	TRBV18	-	TGTGCCAGCTCACCACCAGGCAACACCGGGGAGCTGTTTTTT	CASSPPGNTGELFF
few	TRBJ2-1	TRBV6-2/TRBV6-3	TRBD2	TGTGCCAGCACCCCGAATACGGGGGGCAATGAGCAGTTCTTC	CASTPNTGGNEQFF
-	TRBJ2-3	TRBV30	-	TGTGCCTGGAGCGGACGGGATACGCAGTATTTT	CAWSGRDTQYF